The 20 T cell receptor beta chains below come from one sample, sequenced in a study of PD-L1 blockade in urothelial cancer. Produced via immunoSEQ multiplex PCR; TCRdb's table is partial and in-frame only. Of some 79,000 clones listed, roughly 82% are singletons. The material sequenced was PBMCs, taken around atezolizumab (anti-PD-L1) treatment. The receptors shown here come from a man in his 70s with urothelial cancer.

The CDR3 is CASSLLERETQYF. The CDR3 nucleotides are TGTGCCAGCAGCCTACTAGAGAGGGAGACCCAGTACTTC. The chain couples TRBV5-5 to TRBJ2-5; a possible D gene is TRBD2 (5 bases). Trimming pared 4 bases from V and 5 bases from J, leaving 12 bases between. The CDR3 totals 13 residues. Germline V gives CDR1 SGHKS, CDR2 YYEKEE (reference sequence).

The chain's CDR3 is CSESTSGREQFF. The CDR3 DNA reads TGCAGCGAATCAACTAGCGGGAGGGAGCAGTTCTTC. The chain uses TRBV29-1 and TRBJ2-1; the match to TRBD2 covers 12 bases. The CDR3 runs to 12 residues. The germline V gene encodes CDR1 SQVTM and CDR2 ANQGSEA. V lost 7 bases to trimming and J lost 10 bases; unmatched junction nucleotides: 5.

CDR3 coding DNA: TGCGCCAGCAGCTTCGGACAGGGCACCGGGGAGCTGTTTTTT. Protein product: CASSFGQGTGELFF. The chain employs TRBV5-1 and TRBJ2-2, with 8 bases identical to TRBD1. CDR1 is SGHRS and CDR2 is YFSETQ in the germline V gene. The CDR3 has 14 residues. The V segment lost 2 bases and the J segment 4 bases; nucleotides outside the gene matches: 1. Using reference TRBV5-1 and TRBJ2-2 for the parts outside the CDR3, the full variable domain is KAGVTQTPRYLIKTRGQQVTLSCSPISGHRSVSWYQQTPGQGLQFLFEYFSETQRNKGNFPGRFSGRQFSNSRSEMNVSTLELGDSALYLCASSFGQGTGELFFGEGSRLTVL.

The rearrangement joins TRBV30 to TRBJ2-2, with 7 bases lining up with TRBD1. This CDR3 has 15 residues. From germline, CDR1 is GTSNPN and CDR2 SVGIG (reference sequence). With V trimmed by 2 bases and J by 4 bases, 7 bases remained unmatched. The CDR3 sequence: CAWSPGTEGTGELFF. The CDR3 DNA follows: TGTGCCTGGAGTCCCGGGACAGAGGGCACCGGGGAGCTGTTTTTT.

This chain's CDR3 is CASSQDPGGNEKLFF. For the CDR3, the DNA is TGTGCCAGCAGCCAAGATCCCGGAGGAAATGAAAAACTGTTTTTT. V usage is TRBV4-2 and J usage is TRBJ1-4; no clear D gene. Germline V CDR1 and CDR2: LGHNA, YNFKEQ. V lost 0 bases, J lost 5 bases, and 10 bases lay in between. The CDR3 is 15 residues long.

The chain couples TRBV19 to TRBJ1-1; 8 bases match TRBD1. The length of the CDR3 is 15 residues. The V segment lost 3 bases and the J segment 5 bases; nucleotides outside the gene matches: 8. Germline assignment: CDR1 LNHDA and CDR2 SQIVND (reference sequence). The CDR3, as DNA: TGTGCCAGTAGTATCGCAGGGGGCGCGGGGACTGAAGCTTTCTTT. Translated, it gives CASSIAGGAGTEAFF.

The chain has TRBV5-5 and TRBJ2-2, with D unclear. Trimming stripped 0 bases from V and 1 base from J, with 7 bases between. Per the germline V gene, CDR1 is SGHKS and CDR2 is YYEKEE (reference sequence). The CDR3 is 15 residues long. Written as DNA, the CDR3 is TGTGCCAGCAGCTTGGGGCACCAGAACACCGGGGAGCTGTTTTTT. Residues: CASSLGHQNTGELFF.

This rearrangement joins TRBV19 to TRBJ1-2, with TRBD1 matching 7 bases. V lost 5 bases to trimming and J lost 4 bases; unmatched junction nucleotides: 10. Germline V gene lookup returns CDR1 LNHDA and CDR2 SQIVND (reference sequence). This CDR3 has 15 amino acids. The CDR3 is CASSPRQGTGYGYTF. CDR3 DNA: TGTGCCAGTAGTCCGAGACAGGGTACCGGCTATGGCTACACCTTC.

This rearrangement joins TRBV2 to TRBJ2-1; 8 bases are a match to TRBD2. J lost 4 bases, V lost 4 bases, and 6 bases had no gene match. The CDR3 spans 15 residues. CDR1 SNHLY and CDR2 FYNNEI come from the germline V gene. The CDR3 protein is CASSGLSGRYNEQFF. The CDR3 DNA follows: TGTGCCAGCAGTGGACTAAGCGGGAGATACAATGAGCAGTTCTTC. The full variable domain, completed using reference TRBV2 and TRBJ2-1, is EPEVTQTPSHQVTQMGQEVILRCVPISNHLYFYWYRQILGQKVEFLVSFYNNEISEKSEIFDDQFSVERPDGSNFTLKIRSTKLEDSAMYFCASSGLSGRYNEQFFGPGTRLTVL.

V usage is TRBV9 and J usage is TRBJ2-5; 11 nucleotides line up with TRBD2. Germline loops: CDR1 SGDLS, CDR2 YYNGEE. This CDR3 region has 16 residues. V was pared by 0 bases and J by 7 bases, with 8 bases of the junction left unmatched. The CDR3 DNA follows: TGTGCCAGCAGCGTAGGAGTAGCGGGGGGGAGGGGGACCCAGTACTTC. This translates into CASSVGVAGGRGTQYF.

The rearrangement joins TRBV2 to TRBJ2-3; the D gene is possibly TRBD1 (6 bases). The CDR3 spans 15 residues. Germline assignment: CDR1 SNHLY and CDR2 FYNNEI. Trimming stripped 4 bases from V and 2 bases from J, with 13 bases between. The CDR3 DNA reads as TGTGCCAGCAGTGGCCGGGACACGTACACAGATACGCAGTATTTT. As protein: CASSGRDTYTDTQYF.

This clone was observed a handful of times. The V call is TRBV27, the J call TRBJ1-1; the D is unclear. The germline gives CDR1 MNHEY, CDR2 SMNVEV (reference sequence). CDR3 length equals 14 residues. V lost 7 bases and J lost 4, with 16 bases in between. CDR3 sequence: CASTPRRSSTEAFF. CDR3 sequence (DNA): TGTGCCAGCACCCCGAGGCGGAGTTCCACTGAAGCTTTCTTT.

The CDR3 DNA is TGTGCCAGCAGTTTATATCAGGGTCCCCCTATGGACGAGCAGTACTTC. Its translation: CASSLYQGPPMDEQYF. This chain joins TRBV28 and TRBJ2-7, with D possibly being TRBD1 (5 bases). The CDR3 is made up of 16 amino acids. Germline loops: CDR1 MDHEN, CDR2 SYDVKM. Trimming pared 1 base from V and 5 bases from J, leaving 18 bases between.

The V gene is TRBV6-6, the J gene TRBJ1-4, with 7 positions matching TRBD1. Germline CDR1 reads MNHNY; CDR2 reads SVGAGI (reference sequence). The V gene end was trimmed by 2 bases and the J gene end by 7 bases; junction bases not matched to a gene: 4. The CDR3 has 14 residues. CDR3 DNA sequence: TGTGCCAGCAGTTACAGGGGGCAGGGTGAAAAACTGTTTTTT. It specifies CASSYRGQGEKLFF.

This clone was recorded once. The chain combines TRBV18 with TRBJ1-5; D unclear. This CDR3 spans 14 amino acids. Germline CDR1 and CDR2: KGHSH and LQKENI. V lost 8 bases, J lost 1 base, and 12 bases lay in between. CDR3 sequence: CASNGVNSNQPQHF. The CDR3 DNA sequence: TGTGCCAGCAACGGGGTTAACAGCAATCAGCCCCAGCATTTT.

CDR3 residues: CASAYREFSEKLFF. The CDR3 nucleotides read TGTGCCAGCGCCTACAGGGAGTTTTCTGAAAAACTGTTTTTT. This chain uses TRBV6-5 with TRBJ1-4, with D possibly TRBD1 on 6 matching bases. The CDR3 has 14 residues. Germline CDR1 and CDR2: MNHEY and SVGAGI. The V end lost 8 bases, the J end lost 7 bases, and 17 bases lay between the germline ends.

The CDR3 here is CASSQDGMRDGYTF. In nucleotides, the CDR3 is TGTGCCAGCAGCCAAGATGGGATGAGGGATGGCTACACCTTC. This sequence joins TRBV4-2 and TRBJ1-2; no definite D call. The germline CDR1 and CDR2 sequences are LGHNA and YNFKEQ. The CDR3 is 14 residues long. V was cut by 0 bases and J by 6 bases, with 11 bases left in between.

J is TRBJ2-3 and V is TRBV27, with 8 nucleotides matching TRBD1. CDR1 is MNHEY, CDR2 SMNVEV, per germline (reference sequence). J gave up 2 bases and V 3 bases, and 1 base lay outside the gene matches. The CDR3 runs 14 residues. The CDR3 loop reads CASSLDRATDTQYF. The CDR3 nucleotides read TGTGCCAGCAGTTTGGACAGGGCCACAGATACGCAGTATTTT.

The V and J genes are TRBV7-3 and TRBJ2-3, with TRBD1 matching over 9 bases. V shed 5 bases, J shed 2 bases, and the junction held 2 bases outside the gene matches. CDR3 length: 14 amino acids. CDR1 and CDR2 (germline): SGHTA, FQGTGA. For the CDR3, the DNA is TGTGCCAGCAGCCGGACAGGGGACACAGATACGCAGTATTTT. Amino acids: CASSRTGDTDTQYF.

This clone came up once. The rearrangement uses TRBV7-9 and TRBJ2-3, with 13 bases fitting TRBD2. This CDR3 is 15 amino acids long. J was trimmed by 4 bases and V by 5 bases; bases with no gene match: 3. Germline CDR1 and CDR2: SEHNR and FQNEAQ (reference sequence). The CDR3 DNA reads as TGTGCCAGCAGCCGAGGGACTAGCGGGGCAGATACGCAGTATTTT. Translation gives CASSRGTSGADTQYF.